This TCR beta chain was recovered during a study of human CD8 memory T cell subsets. Study outcomes and limitations: Precursor exhausted T cells and stem-like memory T cells were similarly highly diverse, while effector memory cells were not.

Concerning this clonotype itself: Its cognate antigen is unknown.

Libraries for TCR beta were constructed using UMI-labeled 5' RACE. TCRdb reprocessed the 5' RACE reads and stores each CDR3 protein as one record, lacking DNA. Recorded for this sample: some 10,000 distinct CDR3 sequences. There are 14 residues in the CDR3. The clonotype was recovered from a human donor in good health. The sample comprised CD8+ T cells from PBMCs. The chain recombines TRBV12-3 or TRBV12-4 with TRBJ2-5. The CDR3 sequence is CASSLGSTGDTQYF.